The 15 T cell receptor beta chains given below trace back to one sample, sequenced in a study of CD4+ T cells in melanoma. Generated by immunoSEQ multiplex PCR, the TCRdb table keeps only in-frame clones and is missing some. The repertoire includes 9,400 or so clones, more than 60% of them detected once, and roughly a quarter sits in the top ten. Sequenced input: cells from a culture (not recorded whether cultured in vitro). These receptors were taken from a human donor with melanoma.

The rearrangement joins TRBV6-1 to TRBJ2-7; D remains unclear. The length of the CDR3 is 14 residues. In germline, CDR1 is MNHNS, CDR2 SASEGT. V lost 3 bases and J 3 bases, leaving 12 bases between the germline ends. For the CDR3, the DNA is TGTGCCAGCAGTGACAAGCGAAACAGCTACGAGCAGTACTTC. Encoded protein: CASSDKRNSYEQYF.

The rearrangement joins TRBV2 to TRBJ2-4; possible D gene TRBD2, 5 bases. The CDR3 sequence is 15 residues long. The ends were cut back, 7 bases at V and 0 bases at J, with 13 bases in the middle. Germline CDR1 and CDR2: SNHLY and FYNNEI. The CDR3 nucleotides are TGTGCCAGCATGGAGGCTACGTCAGCCAAAAACATTCAGTACTTC. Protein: CASMEATSAKNIQYF.

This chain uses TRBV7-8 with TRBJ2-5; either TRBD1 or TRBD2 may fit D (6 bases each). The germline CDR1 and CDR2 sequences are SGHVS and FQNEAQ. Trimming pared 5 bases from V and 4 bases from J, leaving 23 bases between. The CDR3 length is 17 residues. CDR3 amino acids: CASSRHRDSLGAETQYF. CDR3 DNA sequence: TGTGCCAGCAGCCGGCATCGGGACTCCCTGGGGGCAGAGACCCAGTACTTC.

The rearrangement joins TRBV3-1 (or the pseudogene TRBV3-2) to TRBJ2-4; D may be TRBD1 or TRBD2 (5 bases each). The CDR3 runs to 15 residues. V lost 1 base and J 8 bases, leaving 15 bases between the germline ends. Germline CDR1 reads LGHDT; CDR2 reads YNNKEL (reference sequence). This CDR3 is CASSQARDPVHIQYF. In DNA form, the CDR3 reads TGTGCCAGCAGCCAAGCACGGGACCCAGTACACATTCAGTACTTC.

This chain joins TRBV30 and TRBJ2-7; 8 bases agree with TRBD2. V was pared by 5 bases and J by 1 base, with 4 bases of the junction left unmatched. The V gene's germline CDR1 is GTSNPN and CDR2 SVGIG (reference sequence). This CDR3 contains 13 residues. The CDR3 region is CAWARGGSYEQYF. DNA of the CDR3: TGTGCCTGGGCCCGGGGGGGGTCCTACGAGCAGTACTTC.

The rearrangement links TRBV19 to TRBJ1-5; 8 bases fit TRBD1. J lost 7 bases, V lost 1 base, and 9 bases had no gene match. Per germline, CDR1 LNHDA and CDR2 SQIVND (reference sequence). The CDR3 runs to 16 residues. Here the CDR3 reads CASSIVRDRFGQPQHF. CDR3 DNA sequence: TGTGCCAGTAGTATAGTGCGGGACAGGTTTGGACAGCCCCAGCATTTT.

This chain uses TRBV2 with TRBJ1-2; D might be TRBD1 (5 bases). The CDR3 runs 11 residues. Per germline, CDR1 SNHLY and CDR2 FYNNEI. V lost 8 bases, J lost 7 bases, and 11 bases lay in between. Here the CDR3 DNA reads TGTGCCAGCTGGGGCAGAGCTGGCTACACCTTC. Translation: CASWGRAGYTF. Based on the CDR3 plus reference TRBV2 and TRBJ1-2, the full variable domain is EPEVTQTPSHQVTQMGQEVILRCVPISNHLYFYWYRQILGQKVEFLVSFYNNEISEKSEIFDDQFSVERPDGSNFTLKIRSTKLEDSAMYFCASWGRAGYTFGSGTRLTVV.

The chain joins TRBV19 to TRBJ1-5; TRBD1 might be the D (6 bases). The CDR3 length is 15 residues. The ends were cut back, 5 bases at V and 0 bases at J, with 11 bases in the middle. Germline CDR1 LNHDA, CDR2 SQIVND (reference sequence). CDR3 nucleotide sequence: TGTGCCAGTAGTGACAGGAGCTATAGCAATCAGCCCCAGCATTTT. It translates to CASSDRSYSNQPQHF.

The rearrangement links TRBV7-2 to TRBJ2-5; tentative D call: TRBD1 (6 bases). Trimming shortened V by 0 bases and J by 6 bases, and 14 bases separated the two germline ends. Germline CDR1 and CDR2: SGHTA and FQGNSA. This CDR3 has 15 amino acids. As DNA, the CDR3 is TGTGCCAGCAGCTTAGCGCAGAGGGGGTCGAAGACCCAGTACTTC. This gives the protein CASSLAQRGSKTQYF. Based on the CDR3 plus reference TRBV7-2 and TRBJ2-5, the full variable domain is GAGVSQSPSNKVTEKGKDVELRCDPISGHTALYWYRQSLGQGLEFLIYFQGNSAPDKSGLPSDRFSAERTGGSVSTLTIQRTQQEDSAVYLCASSLAQRGSKTQYFGPGTRLLVL.

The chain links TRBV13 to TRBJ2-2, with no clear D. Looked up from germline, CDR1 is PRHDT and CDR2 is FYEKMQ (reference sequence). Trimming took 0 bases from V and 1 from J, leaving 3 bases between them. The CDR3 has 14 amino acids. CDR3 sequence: CASSLGGNTGELFF. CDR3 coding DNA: TGTGCCAGCAGCTTAGGAGGGAACACCGGGGAGCTGTTTTTT.

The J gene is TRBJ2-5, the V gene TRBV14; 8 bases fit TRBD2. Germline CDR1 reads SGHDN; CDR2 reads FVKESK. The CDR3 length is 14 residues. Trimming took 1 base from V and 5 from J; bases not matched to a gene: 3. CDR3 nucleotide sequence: TGTGCCAGCAGCCAAGTTCGCGGGGGGGAGACCCAGTACTTC. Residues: CASSQVRGGETQYF.

CDR3 region: CASSLAPSNTQYF. In DNA form, the CDR3 reads TGTGCCAGCAGCTTGGCCCCAAGTAATACGCAGTATTTT. The chain joins TRBV5-4 to TRBJ2-3; D unclear. V was cut by 0 bases and J by 7 bases, with 9 bases left in between. The CDR3 has 13 residues. CDR1 is SGHNT and CDR2 is YYREEE in the germline V gene (reference sequence).

CDR3 nucleotides: TGCGCCAGCAGCTTTCAGGGTACTGTTACTGAAGCTTTCTTT. Amino acids: CASSFQGTVTEAFF. V usage is TRBV5-1 and J usage is TRBJ1-1; possible D gene TRBD1, 5 bases. V was trimmed by 2 bases and J by 5 bases, leaving 13 bases between them. The length of the CDR3 is 14 residues. Germline CDR1 is SGHRS and CDR2 is YFSETQ.

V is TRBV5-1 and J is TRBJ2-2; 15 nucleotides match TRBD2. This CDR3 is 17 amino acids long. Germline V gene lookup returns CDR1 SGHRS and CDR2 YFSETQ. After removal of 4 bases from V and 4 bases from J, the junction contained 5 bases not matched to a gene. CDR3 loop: CASSPGLAGGLTGELFF. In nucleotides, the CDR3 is TGCGCCAGCAGCCCGGGACTAGCGGGGGGCCTCACCGGGGAGCTGTTTTTT.

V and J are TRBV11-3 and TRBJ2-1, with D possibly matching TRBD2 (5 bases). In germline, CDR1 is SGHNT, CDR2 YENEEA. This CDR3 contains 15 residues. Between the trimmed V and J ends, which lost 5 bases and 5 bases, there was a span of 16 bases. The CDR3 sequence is CASSRSGLGNNEQFF. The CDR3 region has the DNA TGTGCCAGCAGCCGAAGCGGTCTAGGGAACAATGAGCAGTTCTTC. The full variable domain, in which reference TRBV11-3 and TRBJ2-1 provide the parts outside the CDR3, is EAGVVQSPRYKIIEKKQPVAFWCNPISGHNTLYWYLQNLGQGPELLIRYENEEAVDDSQLPKDRFSAERLKGVDSTLKIQPAELGDSAVYLCASSRSGLGNNEQFFGPGTRLTVL.